The present T cell receptor (beta chain) was sequenced within a study of blood T cell repertoires in COVID-19. Study-level information: COVID-19 samples from acute and convalescent phases originated in the United States, Italy and Spain. PBMCs, B-cell-depleted T cells, or T cells provided the cDNA or gDNA that made up the material.

On this clone: The same CDR3 can be traced to other DNA sequences in this sample.

In the source study's methods: Researchers report that nucleated cell counts were estimated from reference gene primer amplification. Only in-frame clones appear in the TCRdb table, and some are missing; sequencing was by immunoSEQ multiplex PCR. D and trimming were read from the DNA, whereas the V and J calls and clone size are those reported in that table. Of approximately 100,000 clones in the sample, approximately 92% were seen once. Germline V gene sequence: CDR1 LNHDA, CDR2 SQIVND (reference sequence). The CDR3 runs 13 residues. Trimming removed 3 bases from V and 1 base from J, with 6 bases in between.

The sample consisted of peripheral blood. The chain has TRBV19 and TRBJ1-1; a possible D gene is TRBD1 (5 bases). The clonotype was recovered from a middle-aged man with active COVID-19. The CDR3 sequence: CASSIGGNTEAFF. Here the CDR3 DNA reads TGTGCCAGTAGTATCGGGGGGAACACTGAAGCTTTCTTT.